A single sample gave rise to the 21 T cell receptor beta chains below, sequenced in a study of CD8+ T cells in alopecia areata. The authors extracted RNA and reverse transcribed it into cDNA as the sequencing template. Clones were read by immunoSEQ multiplex PCR, and TCRdb kept only the in-frame ones, dropping some. The data hold about 140,000 clones, with about half observed a single time. The sequencing here drew on CD4+ T cells sorted from blood, taken at week 0. The receptors shown here come from a human donor with alopecia areata.

This clone was counted a few times. The CDR3 bases are TGCAGCGCGATGCCCGATTCCTATGGCTACACCTTC. Encoded protein: CSAMPDSYGYTF. The V call is TRBV29-1, the J call TRBJ1-2; D not resolved. This CDR3 spans 12 amino acids. V was pared by 7 bases and J by 4 bases, with 13 bases between. Looked up from germline, CDR1 is SQVTM and CDR2 is ANQGSEA.

The chain is built from TRBV23-1 and TRBJ2-1; the D call may be TRBD1 or TRBD2 (5 bases each). TRBV23-1 is identified as an open reading frame with a role that is uncertain. V lost 4 bases to trimming and J lost 5 bases, with 6 bases between them. The CDR3 runs to 12 residues. The CDR3 region is CASSRGDNEQFF. DNA for the CDR3: TGCGCCAGCAGTCGAGGGGACAATGAGCAGTTCTTC.

The rearrangement joins TRBV19 to TRBJ1-3; D not certain. CDR1 is LNHDA and CDR2 is SQIVND in the germline V gene (reference sequence). The V gene lost 5 bases and the J gene lost 4 bases, with 9 bases spanning the gap. The CDR3 has 13 amino acids. This CDR3 reads CASSFGPGNTIYF. DNA for the CDR3: TGTGCCAGTAGTTTTGGTCCCGGAAACACCATATATTTT.

The gene calls are TRBV6-1 and TRBJ2-7; TRBD2 matches 10 bases. V lost 2 bases to trimming and J lost 3 bases; unmatched junction nucleotides: 10. The CDR3 loop spans 17 amino acids. The germline V gene encodes CDR1 MNHNS and CDR2 SASEGT. CDR3 loop: CASSESPSSGRGYEQYF. CDR3 nucleotides: TGTGCCAGCAGTGAATCCCCCTCAAGCGGGAGGGGCTACGAGCAGTACTTC.

Only a few counts were recorded for this clone. The rearrangement uses TRBV25-1 and TRBJ1-1, with TRBD1 matching 7 bases. The length of the CDR3 is 12 residues. The germline CDR1 and CDR2 sequences are MGHDK and SYGVNS. The V segment lost 5 bases and the J segment 6 bases; nucleotides outside the gene matches: 3. The CDR3 sequence is CASSFGTAEAFF. In DNA form, the CDR3 reads TGTGCCAGCAGTTTCGGGACAGCTGAAGCTTTCTTT.

The chain links TRBV19 to TRBJ2-1, with 7 bases matching TRBD2. The junction had 8 bases not matched to a gene; V was cut back by 1 base and J by 5 bases. The CDR3 consists of 16 residues. Germline CDR1 is LNHDA and CDR2 is SQIVND (reference sequence). CDR3 in amino acids: CASSIVRSGTDNEQFF. The CDR3 DNA reads as TGTGCCAGTAGTATAGTCCGAAGCGGGACTGACAATGAGCAGTTCTTC.

This clone was observed a handful of times. The J gene is TRBJ1-5, the V gene TRBV5-1; D is undetermined. CDR3 length: 15 residues. V lost 4 bases and J lost 0, with 11 bases in between. Germline V lookup: CDR1 SGHRS, CDR2 YFSETQ. The CDR3 loop is CASSIYGDSNQPQHF. The CDR3 nucleotides read TGCGCCAGCAGCATATACGGGGATAGCAATCAGCCCCAGCATTTT.

This clone has only a few counts. The chain couples TRBV29-1 to TRBJ2-1, with 11 bases matching TRBD2. CDR3 length: 16 amino acids. Unmatched junction bases numbered 7, after V lost 0 bases and J lost 6 bases. Looked up from germline, CDR1 is SQVTM and CDR2 is ANQGSEA. CDR3 nucleotide sequence: TGCAGCGTTGAAGAAGGTGGTCTAGCGGGAGGCAATGAGCAGTTCTTC. As protein: CSVEEGGLAGGNEQFF.

This clone appeared once. The gene calls are TRBV7-2 and TRBJ2-1; 10 positions agree with TRBD2. CDR1 is SGHTA and CDR2 is FQGNSA in the germline V gene. CDR3 length equals 14 residues. V dropped 6 bases and J dropped 4; count of bases not matched to a gene: 3. CDR3: CASSRLAGYNEQFF. CDR3 sequence (DNA): TGTGCCAGCAGTCGACTAGCGGGTTACAATGAGCAGTTCTTC.

The DNA of the CDR3 is TGTGCCACCAATACGCCCACCTGGGAGACCCAGTACTTC. Amino acids: CATNTPTWETQYF. The chain uses TRBV15 and TRBJ2-5; no clear D. Germline CDR1 is LNHNV and CDR2 is YYDKDF (reference sequence). V was clipped by 7 bases and J by 5 bases, with 14 bases between them. The CDR3 consists of 13 residues.

This clone was counted only a few times. The CDR3 sequence: CSVVLAQGSDTQYF. The CDR3 DNA follows: TGCAGCGTTGTATTAGCACAGGGTAGCGATACGCAGTATTTT. The chain has TRBV29-1 and TRBJ2-3; D is possibly TRBD1 (6 bases). The germline V and J ends were trimmed by 4 bases and 6 bases, with 17 bases remaining between them. Per the germline V gene, CDR1 is SQVTM and CDR2 is ANQGSEA. There are 14 residues in the CDR3.

The V and J genes are TRBV6-6 and TRBJ2-2; D unresolved. Germline CDR1 MNHNY, CDR2 SVGAGI (reference sequence). This CDR3 comprises 13 residues. V was pared by 6 bases and J by 10 bases, with 15 bases between. This chain's CDR3 is CASRRNAASELFF. As DNA, the CDR3 is TGTGCCAGCAGGAGGAATGCCGCATCGGAGCTGTTTTTT.

This clone turned up a few times. The chain carries TRBV7-2 and TRBJ2-5; no clear D. Germline-derived CDR1 and CDR2 are SGHTA and FQGNSA. V lost 2 bases to trimming and J lost 4 bases, with 5 bases between them. The CDR3 has 12 amino acids. The CDR3 here is CASSLFGETQYF. The CDR3, as DNA: TGTGCCAGCAGCTTATTCGGAGAGACCCAGTACTTC.

The chain employs TRBV29-1 and TRBJ2-1; 10 bases map to TRBD2. The CDR3 extends over 14 amino acids. Germline CDR1 is SQVTM and CDR2 is ANQGSEA. V lost 3 bases to trimming and J lost 3 bases; unmatched junction nucleotides: 2. This chain's CDR3 is CSVDWTSGYNEQFF. The CDR3 nucleotides read TGCAGCGTTGATTGGACTAGCGGCTACAATGAGCAGTTCTTC.

The chain joins TRBV7-8 to TRBJ1-1, with D unclear. V lost 5 bases to trimming and J lost 1 base, with 8 bases between them. Germline V gene lookup returns CDR1 SGHVS and CDR2 FQNEAQ. The CDR3 consists of 13 residues. The CDR3 DNA is TGTGCCAGCAGCCCGAACAGGAACACTGAAGCTTTCTTT. It specifies CASSPNRNTEAFF.

The chain uses TRBV7-2 and TRBJ2-5, with a tentative D call TRBD2 (6 bases). The CDR3 sequence is 13 residues long. CDR1 and CDR2 from the germline V gene are SGHTA and FQGNSA. V was pared by 5 bases and J by 3 bases, with 10 bases between. Here the CDR3 DNA reads TGTGCCAGCAGCCGGGACTGGAAAGAGACCCAGTACTTC. Protein sequence: CASSRDWKETQYF.

This clone was seen a handful of times. The chain employs TRBV5-8 and TRBJ2-7; D unresolved. This CDR3 has 14 residues. V dropped 0 bases and J dropped 0 bases, with 7 bases sitting between them. Germline V gene sequence: CDR1 SGHTS, CDR2 YDEGEE. CDR3 nucleotides: TGTGCCAGCAGCTTGGAATCGAGCTCCTACGAGCAGTACTTC. Translating gives CASSLESSSYEQYF.

A few counts support this clone. The chain joins TRBV7-3 to TRBJ2-2, with D unresolved. CDR3 length equals 14 residues. The V end lost 2 bases, the J end lost 2 bases, and 6 bases lay between the germline ends. Germline V gene sequence: CDR1 SGHTA, CDR2 FQGTGA. The CDR3 bases are TGTGCCAGCAGCTTATTACTAAACACCGGGGAGCTGTTTTTT. This translates into CASSLLLNTGELFF.

The rearrangement joins TRBV27 to TRBJ2-2, with D uncertain. The V end was cut by 8 bases, the J end by 0 bases, with 7 bases between. The CDR3 runs to 13 residues. Germline CDR1 is MNHEY and CDR2 is SMNVEV (reference sequence). CDR3 loop: CASRLSNTGELFF. CDR3 bases: TGTGCCAGCCGACTCTCGAACACCGGGGAGCTGTTTTTT.

The chain carries TRBV30 and TRBJ1-5, with no clear D. Germline V lookup: CDR1 GTSNPN, CDR2 SVGIG (reference sequence). CDR3 size: 13 residues. The ends were cut back, 1 base at V and 0 bases at J, with 4 bases in the middle. The CDR3 region is CAWSENSNQPQHF. The CDR3 DNA reads TGTGCCTGGAGTGAAAATAGCAATCAGCCCCAGCATTTT.

The chain is built from TRBV7-2 and TRBJ1-5; D remains unclear. CDR3 length: 15 amino acids. Germline CDR1 is SGHTA and CDR2 is FQGNSA. The V end was cut by 0 bases, the J end by 0 bases, with 6 bases between. The CDR3 region is CASSLALFSNQPQHF. CDR3 sequence (DNA): TGTGCCAGCAGCTTAGCCCTATTTAGCAATCAGCCCCAGCATTTT.